Listed below are T cell receptor beta chains from one sample, sequenced in a study of blood T cell repertoires in COVID-19. The data were produced by immunoSEQ multiplex PCR, yet TCRdb's version contains in-frame clones alone and is incomplete. The sample has about 94,000 clones, approximately 80% seen once. Sequenced: peripheral blood. The receptor set was obtained from a man between 65 and 85 years old with COVID-19, enrolled during active disease. Each CDR3 is given with its conserved first and last residue.

TRBV2	TRBJ2-3	CASTAQTGSGDTQYF
TRBV7-8	TRBJ2-1	CASSLETSGGLNSYNEQFF
TRBV2	TRBJ2-5	CASSDPIETQYF
TRBV30	TRBJ1-1	CAWSVPYRGHTEAFF
TRBV7-9	TRBJ1-2	CASSLATGGQGGYTF
TRBV13	TRBJ2-7	CASSIGSYEQYF
TRBV4-3	TRBJ2-7	CASSQDFSRAAYEQYF
TRBV6-1	TRBJ1-2	CASSDNRVLGYTF
TRBV3-1/TRBV3-2	TRBJ2-7	CASRRTSSGPYEQYF
TRBV6-5	TRBJ2-7	CASSLRQGANYEQYF
TRBV6-2/TRBV6-3	TRBJ2-7	CASSPGGPSYEQYF
TRBV6-5	TRBJ2-7	CASSPQVNYEQYF
TRBV19	TRBJ1-6	CASSTPGLNSPLHF
TRBV5-1	TRBJ1-5	CASSSSQGQPQHF
TRBV9	TRBJ2-7	CASSVTGNPYEQYF
TRBV28	TRBJ2-6	CASSSSGASGANVLTF
TRBV6-5	TRBJ2-5	CASSYRTSGRPETQYF
TRBV6-5	TRBJ1-2	CASRTERANYGYTF
TRBV9	TRBJ1-2	CASSAYGQGSYGYTF
TRBV10-3	TRBJ2-7	CAISESGGTGYEQYF
TRBV30	TRBJ2-7	CAWSRGLTSYEQYF
TRBV30	TRBJ1-5	CAWIRRGQMEDNQPQHF
TRBV10-3	TRBJ1-1	CAISGAGFGTEAFF
TRBV5-4	TRBJ2-1	CASSRLAASYNEQFF
TRBV6-5	TRBJ1-5	CASSYSNRGSNQPQHF
TRBV3-1/TRBV3-2	TRBJ2-5	CASSQSDTQETQYF
TRBV12-3/TRBV12-4	TRBJ2-7	CASTWDRTYEQYF
TRBV5-5	TRBJ1-1	CASSRTTGNTEAFF
TRBV18	TRBJ2-7	CASSPAGGLGRYEQYF
TRBV5-4	TRBJ1-5	CASSFGGDQPQHF
TRBV28	TRBJ2-1	CASSSGQHSYNEQFF
TRBV6-6	TRBJ1-2	CASSYASGSDYGYTF
TRBV7-2	TRBJ1-4	CASSNQGGSYEKLFF
TRBV30	TRBJ1-4	CAFNRVQEKLFF
TRBV6-5	TRBJ2-7	CASSSGQGTEQYF
TRBV6-1	TRBJ2-1	CASSEEGPGAGSLYNEQFF
TRBV7-2	TRBJ1-5	CASSPAGILSNQPQHF
TRBV6-5	TRBJ1-1	CASKGRQWNTEAFF
TRBV18	TRBJ2-1	CASSRTDEQFF
TRBV6-5	TRBJ2-1	CASSRLLDRGNEQFF
TRBV6-5	TRBJ2-7	CASSYFVGQGYEQYF
TRBV5-8	TRBJ1-5	CASSLTGGEQPQHF
TRBV6-6	TRBJ2-4	CASSHLRAGGYSTEENIQYF
TRBV7-2	TRBJ2-7	CASSPSEGQGYEQYF
TRBV5-8	TRBJ2-3	CASSHGQASLITDTQYF
TRBV6-2/TRBV6-3	TRBJ2-7	CASSYGGGEYEQYF